One sample yielded the 7 T cell receptor beta chains listed below, sequenced in a study of glioma-infiltrating T cells. The iRepertoire nested amplicon-rescue multiplex PCR amplified TCR alpha and beta CDR3s from RNA. From the multiplex PCR reads, TCRdb called clonotypes with MiXCR, one entry per CDR3 protein. The data hold about 140,000 distinct CDR3 sequences, with approximately 40% observed a single time. Source material: glioma tissue, nonneoplastic brain tissue, or PBMCs (not recorded which). These receptors all come from a human donor with low-grade glioma or glioblastoma, undergoing nonglioma brain surgery, or in good health (not recorded which).

This clonotype was counted many times. J is TRBJ1-1 and V is TRBV27; 7 bases are shared with TRBD1. Trimming took 3 bases from V and 5 from J; bases not matched to a gene: 6. This CDR3 has 14 amino acids. CDR1 and CDR2 (germline): MNHEY, SMNVEV (reference sequence). CDR3 nucleotides: TGTGCCAGCAGTTTTAGGGGGCGAGGAACTGAAGCTTTCTTT. Its protein product is CASSFRGRGTEAFF.

This chain joins TRBV19 and TRBJ1-5; 7 bases agree with TRBD1. The germline gives CDR1 LNHDA, CDR2 SQIVND (reference sequence). V lost 5 bases, J lost 7 bases, and 5 bases stayed unmatched. The CDR3 has 13 amino acids. CDR3 sequence: CASSATGRQPQHF. The CDR3 DNA reads TGTGCCAGTAGTGCGACAGGGAGGCAGCCCCAGCATTTT. The variable domain in full, completed from reference TRBV19 and TRBJ1-5, reads DGGITQSPKYLFRKEGQNVTLSCEQNLNHDAMYWYRQDPGQGLRLIYYSQIVNDFQKGDIAEGYSVSREKKESFPLTVTSAQKNPTAFYLCASSATGRQPQHFGDGTRLSIL.

The table lists this clonotype with a few counts. Germline and junction disagree at one end, which may indicate a read error. The chain joins TRBV6-1 to TRBJ2-1, with 7 bases lining up with TRBD1. The CDR3 loop spans 16 amino acids. The V gene's germline CDR1 is MNHNS and CDR2 SASEGT. The CDR3 DNA reads TGTGCCAGCAGTGACTATTCCGGGACAGCCTATAATGAGCAGTTCTTC. Its protein is CASSDYSGTAYNEQFF.

This chain joins TRBV14 and TRBJ2-7, with D uncertain. Germline lookup yields CDR1 SGHDN and CDR2 FVKESK. V was cut by 3 bases and J by 6 bases, with 6 bases left in between. The CDR3 is 11 residues long. CDR3 sequence (DNA): TGTGCCAGCAGCCAGTGGGGCGAGCAGTACTTC. Encoded protein: CASSQWGEQYF.

The rearrangement uses TRBV27 and TRBJ2-1; 13 bases are shared with TRBD2. V lost 3 bases, J lost 15 bases, and 8 bases stayed unmatched. Germline V gene lookup returns CDR1 MNHEY and CDR2 SMNVEV (reference sequence). The CDR3 loop spans 14 amino acids. CDR3 protein: CASSFRRTSGSWFF. CDR3 coding DNA: TGTGCCAGCAGTTTCCGCCGGACTAGCGGGAGTTGGTTCTTC.

CDR3 in DNA: TGTGCCAGCACCAGGGATACAGGGGTCTCTCTTGACACCGGGGAGCTGTTTTTT. This sequence encodes CASTRDTGVSLDTGELFF. This rearrangement joins TRBV6-1 to TRBJ2-2; 7 nucleotides agree with TRBD1. The CDR3 spans 18 residues. CDR1 and CDR2 from the germline V gene are MNHNS and SASEGT. V lost 7 bases and J lost 3; bases outside the gene matches: 17.

This rearrangement joins TRBV6-2 or TRBV6-3 to TRBJ2-5, with 14 bases matching TRBD2. This CDR3 has 21 residues. V was pared by 3 bases and J by 1 base, with 16 bases of the junction left unmatched. Germline V lookup: CDR1 MNHEY, CDR2 SVGEGT. This CDR3 reads CASSYTVPRLAGGESQETQYF. CDR3 sequence (DNA): TGTGCCAGCAGTTATACCGTCCCCCGACTAGCGGGGGGGGAATCCCAAGAGACCCAGTACTTC.